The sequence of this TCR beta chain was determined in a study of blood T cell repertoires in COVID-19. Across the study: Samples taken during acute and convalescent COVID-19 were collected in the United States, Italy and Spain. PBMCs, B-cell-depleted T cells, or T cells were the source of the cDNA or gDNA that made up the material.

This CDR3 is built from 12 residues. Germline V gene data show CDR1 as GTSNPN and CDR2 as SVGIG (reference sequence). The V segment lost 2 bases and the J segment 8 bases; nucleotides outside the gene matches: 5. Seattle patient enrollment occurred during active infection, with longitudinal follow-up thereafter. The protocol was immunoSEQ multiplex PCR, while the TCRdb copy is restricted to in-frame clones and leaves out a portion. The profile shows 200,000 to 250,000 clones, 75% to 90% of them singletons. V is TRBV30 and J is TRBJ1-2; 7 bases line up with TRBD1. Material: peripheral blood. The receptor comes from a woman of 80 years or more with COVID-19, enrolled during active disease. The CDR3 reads CAWSSGGRGYTF. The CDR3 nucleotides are TGTGCCTGGAGTTCAGGGGGTCGCGGCTACACCTTC.